A single sample is the source of the 25 T cell receptor beta chains below, sequenced in a study of lymphopenia after photon versus proton radiotherapy. Clones were read by immunoSEQ multiplex PCR, and TCRdb kept only the in-frame ones, dropping some. There are about 160,000 clones in the sample; 75% to 90% occur only once, and about 4.4% lies in the top ten. The material sequenced was peripheral blood, taken from a patient treated with photon-based radiotherapy. The receptors were gathered from a man aged 50 to 60 with gastric cancer.

The chain carries TRBV19 and TRBJ1-5; 8 bases line up with TRBD1. Germline CDR1 and CDR2: LNHDA and SQIVND (reference sequence). The ends lost 2 bases at V and 4 bases at J; junction bases unmatched: 4. The CDR3 length is 15 residues. This CDR3 is CASSIQDRENQPQHF. As DNA, the CDR3 is TGTGCCAGTAGTATACAGGACAGGGAAAATCAGCCCCAGCATTTT.

The chain is built from TRBV28 and TRBJ2-7; possibly TRBD1 or TRBD2 for D (5 bases each). Trimming took 7 bases from V and 3 from J, leaving 16 bases between them. The CDR3 consists of 14 residues. Germline V lookup: CDR1 MDHEN, CDR2 SYDVKM. The CDR3 loop is CASTPRGPLYEQYF. CDR3 nucleotide sequence: TGTGCCAGCACCCCACGGGGCCCACTCTACGAGCAGTACTTC.

This clone has a handful of counts. The V call is TRBV28, the J call TRBJ2-7; 10 bases are a match to TRBD1. From germline, CDR1 is MDHEN and CDR2 SYDVKM. The junction had 12 bases not matched to a gene; V was cut back by 4 bases and J by 6 bases. There are 16 residues in the CDR3. As DNA, the CDR3 is TGTGCCAGCAGTTATTTGACTCTCGGGACAGGGGTCGAGCAGTACTTC. Protein product: CASSYLTLGTGVEQYF.

The chain joins TRBV5-4 to TRBJ2-2; the match to TRBD2 covers 10 bases. The V gene's germline CDR1 is SGHNT and CDR2 YYREEE (reference sequence). After removal of 4 bases from V and 4 bases from J, the junction contained 7 bases not matched to a gene. The CDR3 extends over 16 amino acids. CDR3 residues: CASSPQLAGSTGELFF. Written as DNA, the CDR3 is TGTGCCAGCAGCCCCCAACTAGCGGGAAGCACCGGGGAGCTGTTTTTT.

This sequence joins TRBV7-9 and TRBJ2-2, with D tentatively TRBD1 (5 bases). V shed 0 bases and J shed 5 bases, with 13 bases lying between them. This CDR3 region has 16 residues. CDR1 is SEHNR, CDR2 FQNEAQ, per germline (reference sequence). Here the CDR3 DNA reads TGTGCCAGCAGCTTAGCCCCGCCAGGGCAGACCGGGGAGCTGTTTTTT. It yields the protein CASSLAPPGQTGELFF.

The V gene is TRBV5-1, the J gene TRBJ2-7, with D hard to call. The CDR3 spans 13 residues. The germline V and J ends were trimmed by 0 bases and 6 bases, with 10 bases remaining between them. The germline V gene encodes CDR1 SGHRS and CDR2 YFSETQ. Here the CDR3 reads CASSLVGSREQYF. The CDR3 DNA sequence: TGCGCCAGCAGCTTGGTGGGTTCTCGCGAGCAGTACTTC.

The V gene is TRBV25-1, the J gene TRBJ2-5; 10 bases align to TRBD2. Germline values: CDR1 MGHDK, CDR2 SYGVNS. The CDR3 sequence is 14 residues long. V shed 6 bases, J shed 4 bases, and the junction held 5 bases outside the gene matches. The CDR3 DNA reads as TGTGCCAGCAGCCCTAGGACTAGCGGAGAGACCCAGTACTTC. The encoded protein is CASSPRTSGETQYF.

J is TRBJ2-7 and V is TRBV9; the match to TRBD1 covers 8 bases. The germline V gene has CDR1 SGDLS and CDR2 YYNGEE. The length of the CDR3 is 16 residues. After removal of 4 bases from V and 0 bases from J, the junction contained 9 bases not matched to a gene. The CDR3 coding sequence is TGTGCCAGCAGCCCCCGTGGTGGACAGGGCTCCTACGAGCAGTACTTC. Encoded protein: CASSPRGGQGSYEQYF.

DNA for the CDR3: TGTGCCAGCAGCGTGCCCAGGGGGCTTCGAGAGCAGTTCTTC. Protein product: CASSVPRGLREQFF. The chain links TRBV5-6 to TRBJ2-1, with 8 bases that match TRBD1. The CDR3 consists of 14 residues. V was pared by 4 bases and J by 10 bases, with 10 bases of the junction left unmatched. CDR1 and CDR2 from the germline V gene are SGHDT and YYEEEE.

This clone was seen a few times. This chain links TRBV6-1 with TRBJ2-1; no clear D. V gave up 4 bases and J gave up 0 bases, with 13 bases separating them. The CDR3 sequence is 16 residues long. Germline values: CDR1 MNHNS, CDR2 SASEGT. CDR3 nucleotide sequence: TGTGCCAGCAGTGTTTGGGTGCAAAGCTCCTACAATGAGCAGTTCTTC. Translated, it gives CASSVWVQSSYNEQFF.

The V and J genes are TRBV28 and TRBJ2-6, with 7 positions matching TRBD1. The CDR3 contains 18 residues. J lost 1 base, V lost 6 bases, and 12 bases had no gene match. CDR1 is MDHEN, CDR2 SYDVKM, per germline. CDR3 nucleotides: TGTGCCAGCAGCCGATACCCCGCGACAGGGTCTGGGGCCAACGTCCTGACTTTC. Protein sequence: CASSRYPATGSGANVLTF.

The rearrangement joins TRBV21-1 to TRBJ2-2; the table assigns TRBD1, which was not confirmed against the DNA. TRBV21-1 represents a pseudogene. The CDR3 sequence is 18 residues long. This CDR3 reads CASSTQAPDRGGTGELFF. CDR3 in DNA: TGTGCCAGCAGCACCCAAGCTCCGGACAGGGGAGGGACCGGGGAGCTGTTTTTT.

The chain has TRBV4-3 and TRBJ2-7, with 8 bases aligning to TRBD1. The V and J ends lost 4 bases and 2 bases, in that order; junction bases with no gene match: 4. This CDR3 has 14 residues. Germline CDR1 LGHNA, CDR2 YSLEER. CDR3 sequence reads: CASSPGTGAYEQYF. The CDR3, as DNA: TGCGCCAGCAGCCCCGGGACAGGCGCCTACGAGCAGTACTTC.

J is TRBJ2-1 and V is TRBV12-5, with TRBD2 as a possible D gene (6 bases). V was shortened by 5 bases and J by 4 bases, with 12 bases between the two germline ends. This CDR3 has 14 residues. Per germline, CDR1 LGHNT and CDR2 FRNRAP. The CDR3, as DNA: TGTGCTAGTGGTCTCCAGCGGGCATACAATGAGCAGTTCTTC. It yields the protein CASGLQRAYNEQFF.

The chain couples TRBV7-2 to TRBJ2-3; unclear D gene. Per germline, CDR1 SGHTA and CDR2 FQGNSA. This CDR3 is built from 12 residues. Trimming pared 4 bases from V and 3 bases from J, leaving 5 bases between. The CDR3 bases are TGTGCCAGCAGCTCTCGGACAGATACGCAGTATTTT. This sequence encodes CASSSRTDTQYF.

V is TRBV7-2 and J is TRBJ1-2; perhaps TRBD1 as D (6 bases). Germline loops: CDR1 SGHTA, CDR2 FQGNSA. V dropped 1 base and J dropped 5 bases, with 11 bases sitting between them. There are 14 residues in the CDR3. The CDR3 DNA is TGTGCCAGCAGCTTAGATGGGACAAGATATGGCTACACCTTC. As protein: CASSLDGTRYGYTF.

The CDR3, as DNA: TGTGCCAGCAGCTCCACCGGGACCACCCGGGGGACTGAAGCTTTCTTT. This sequence encodes CASSSTGTTRGTEAFF. V gene TRBV5-6 combines with J gene TRBJ1-1; the D gene is possibly TRBD1 (5 bases). Germline CDR1 SGHDT, CDR2 YYEEEE. The CDR3 contains 16 residues. Between the trimmed V and J ends, which lost 3 bases and 5 bases, there was a span of 20 bases.

The DNA of the CDR3 is TGTGCCAGCAGCCTCAGGACTAGCGGGACGCGCACAGATACGCAGTATTTT. Translating gives CASSLRTSGTRTDTQYF. V and J are TRBV7-2 and TRBJ2-3; TRBD2 agrees at 12 bases. V lost 5 bases, J lost 1 base, and 7 bases stayed unmatched. The CDR3 length is 17 residues. From germline, CDR1 is SGHTA and CDR2 FQGNSA.

The V and J genes are TRBV28 and TRBJ1-2; D ambiguous. V was trimmed by 5 bases and J by 8 bases, leaving 15 bases between them. The CDR3 is made up of 13 amino acids. Per the germline V gene, CDR1 is MDHEN and CDR2 is SYDVKM. CDR3 nucleotide sequence: TGTGCCAGCAGTCCACCTTCCAATGGGGGCTACACCTTC. Residues: CASSPPSNGGYTF.

The rearrangement joins TRBV15 to TRBJ2-7, with D possibly TRBD2 on 6 matching bases. From germline, CDR1 is LNHNV and CDR2 YYDKDF (reference sequence). Trimming cost V 7 bases and J 2 bases, with 12 bases left between them. CDR3 length: 13 amino acids. The chain's CDR3 is CATTAGIPYEQYF. The CDR3 DNA is TGTGCCACCACGGCGGGAATCCCCTACGAGCAGTACTTC.

This clone came up a few times. The V call is TRBV29-1, the J call TRBJ2-1; 11 bases match TRBD2. J was trimmed by 3 bases and V by 5 bases; bases with no gene match: 12. Germline CDR1 is SQVTM and CDR2 is ANQGSEA. The length of the CDR3 is 17 residues. CDR3 region: CSVFGLAGGKDYNEQFF. CDR3 nucleotide sequence: TGCAGCGTTTTCGGTTTAGCGGGAGGGAAGGACTACAATGAGCAGTTCTTC.

The J gene is TRBJ1-4, the V gene TRBV4-2; TRBD1 agrees at 11 bases. Germline CDR1 and CDR2: LGHNA and YNFKEQ. The J segment lost 2 bases and the V segment lost 3 bases, leaving 2 bases of the junction unmatched. The CDR3 runs to 16 residues. The CDR3 nucleotides are TGTGCCAGCAGCCATGGACAGGGGGCCACTAATGAAAAACTGTTTTTT. Encoded protein: CASSHGQGATNEKLFF.

The chain combines TRBV11-1 with TRBJ2-1; D perhaps matches TRBD2 (6 bases). This CDR3 contains 16 residues. Germline V gene data show CDR1 as SGHAT and CDR2 as FQDESV (reference sequence). Trimming shortened V by 5 bases and J by 2 bases, and 16 bases separated the two germline ends. The CDR3 nucleotides are TGTGCCAGCAGCAACCGTGGAGGGGCCCCCTACAATGAGCAGTTCTTC. It is translated as CASSNRGGAPYNEQFF. The variable domain in full, with the rest retrieved from reference TRBV11-1 and TRBJ2-1, is EAEVAQSPRYKITEKSQAVAFWCDPISGHATLYWYRQILGQGPELLVQFQDESVVDDSQLPKDRFSAERLKGVDSTLKIQPAELGDSAMYLCASSNRGGAPYNEQFFGPGTRLTVL.

The chain couples TRBV7-2 to TRBJ2-3; TRBD1 might be the D (5 bases). This CDR3 is built from 15 residues. Germline V gene data show CDR1 as SGHTA and CDR2 as FQGNSA. V was clipped by 6 bases and J by 2 bases, with 15 bases between them. The CDR3 spells CASSQNRGNTDTQYF. The CDR3 nucleotides read TGTGCCAGCAGTCAGAATAGGGGCAACACAGATACGCAGTATTTT.

The chain employs TRBV12-5 and TRBJ2-7; possibly TRBD1 or TRBD2 for D (5 bases each). This CDR3 is built from 12 residues. Trimming took off 6 bases at V and 8 bases at J, with 14 bases between the two ends. CDR1 is LGHNT and CDR2 is FRNRAP in the germline V gene. The CDR3 DNA reads TGTGCTAGTGGGGGACCTCTTTCCCAGCAGTACTTC. This translates into CASGGPLSQQYF.